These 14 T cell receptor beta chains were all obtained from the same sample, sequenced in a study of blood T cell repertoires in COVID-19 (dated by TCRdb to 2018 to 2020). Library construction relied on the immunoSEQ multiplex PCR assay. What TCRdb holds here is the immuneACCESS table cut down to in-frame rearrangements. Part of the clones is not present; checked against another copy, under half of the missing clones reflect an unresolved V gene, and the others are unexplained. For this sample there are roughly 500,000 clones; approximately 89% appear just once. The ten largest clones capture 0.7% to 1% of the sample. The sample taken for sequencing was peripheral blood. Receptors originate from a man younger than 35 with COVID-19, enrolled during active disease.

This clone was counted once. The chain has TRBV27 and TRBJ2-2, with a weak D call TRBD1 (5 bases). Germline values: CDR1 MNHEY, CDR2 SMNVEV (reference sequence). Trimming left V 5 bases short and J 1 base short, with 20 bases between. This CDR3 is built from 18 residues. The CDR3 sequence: CASSPTAYRQKNTGELFF. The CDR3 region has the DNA TGTGCCAGCAGTCCTACCGCGTACCGACAGAAGAACACCGGGGAGCTGTTTTTT.

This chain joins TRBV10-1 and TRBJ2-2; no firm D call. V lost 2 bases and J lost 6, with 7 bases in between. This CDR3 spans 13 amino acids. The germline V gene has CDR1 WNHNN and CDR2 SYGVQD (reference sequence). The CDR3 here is CASSESVAGELFF. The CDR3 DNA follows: TGCGCCAGCAGTGAGAGCGTGGCCGGGGAGCTGTTTTTT.

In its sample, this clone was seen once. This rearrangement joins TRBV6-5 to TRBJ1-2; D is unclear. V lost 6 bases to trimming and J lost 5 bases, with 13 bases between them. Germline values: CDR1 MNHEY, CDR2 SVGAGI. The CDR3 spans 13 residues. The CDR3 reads CASRWPVGYGYTF. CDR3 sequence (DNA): TGTGCCAGCAGATGGCCAGTCGGGTATGGCTACACCTTC.

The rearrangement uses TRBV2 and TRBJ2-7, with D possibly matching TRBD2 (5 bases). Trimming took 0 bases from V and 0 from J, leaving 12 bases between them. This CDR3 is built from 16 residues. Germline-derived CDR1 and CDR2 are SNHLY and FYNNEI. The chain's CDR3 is CASSEALRGSSYEQYF. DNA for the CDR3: TGTGCCAGCAGTGAAGCGCTTCGAGGGTCCTCCTACGAGCAGTACTTC.

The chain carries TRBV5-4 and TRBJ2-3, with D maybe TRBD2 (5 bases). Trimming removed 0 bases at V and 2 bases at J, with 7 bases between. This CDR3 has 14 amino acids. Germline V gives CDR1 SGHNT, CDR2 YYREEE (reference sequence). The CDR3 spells CASSLGGDTDTQYF. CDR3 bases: TGTGCCAGCAGCTTGGGGGGAGACACAGATACGCAGTATTTT.

CDR3 protein: CASSLARAQGTYEQYF. CDR3 DNA: TGTGCCAGCAGCTTAGCGCGAGCGCAGGGAACCTACGAGCAGTACTTC. The V and J genes are TRBV7-9 and TRBJ2-7; possibly TRBD1 for D (5 bases). This CDR3 is 16 amino acids long. Trimming removed 0 bases at V and 2 bases at J, with 14 bases between. The germline CDR1 and CDR2 sequences are SEHNR and FQNEAQ (reference sequence). Complete variable domain (other parts from reference TRBV7-9 and TRBJ2-7): DTGVSQNPRHKITKRGQNVTFRCDPISEHNRLYWYRQTLGQGPEFLTYFQNEAQLEKSRLLSDRFSAERPKGSFSTLEIQRTEQGDSAMYLCASSLARAQGTYEQYFGPGTRLTVT.

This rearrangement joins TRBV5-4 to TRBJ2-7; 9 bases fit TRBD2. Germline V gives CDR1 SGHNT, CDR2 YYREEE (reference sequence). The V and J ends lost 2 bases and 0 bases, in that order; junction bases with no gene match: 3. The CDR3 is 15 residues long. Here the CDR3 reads CASSFFSGSSYEQYF. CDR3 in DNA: TGTGCCAGCAGCTTTTTTAGCGGGAGCTCCTACGAGCAGTACTTC.

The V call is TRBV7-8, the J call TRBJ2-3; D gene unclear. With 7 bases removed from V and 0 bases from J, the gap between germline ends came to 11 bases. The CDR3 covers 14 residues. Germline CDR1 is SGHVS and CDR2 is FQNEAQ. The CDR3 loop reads CASTRRPSTDTQYF. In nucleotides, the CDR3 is TGTGCCAGCACCAGGCGACCTAGCACAGATACGCAGTATTTT.

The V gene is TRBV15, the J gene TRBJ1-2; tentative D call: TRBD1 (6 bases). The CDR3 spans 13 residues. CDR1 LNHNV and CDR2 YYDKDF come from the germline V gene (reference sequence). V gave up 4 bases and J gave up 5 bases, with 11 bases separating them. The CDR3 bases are TGTGCCACCAGCAACCTCAGGGGTTATGGCTACACCTTC. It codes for CATSNLRGYGYTF.

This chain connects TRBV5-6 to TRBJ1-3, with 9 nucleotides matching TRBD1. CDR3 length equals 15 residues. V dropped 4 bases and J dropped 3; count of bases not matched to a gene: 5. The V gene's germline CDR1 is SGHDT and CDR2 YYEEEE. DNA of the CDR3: TGTGCCAGCAGCATCGGGACAGGGTTTGGAAACACCATATATTTT. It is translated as CASSIGTGFGNTIYF.

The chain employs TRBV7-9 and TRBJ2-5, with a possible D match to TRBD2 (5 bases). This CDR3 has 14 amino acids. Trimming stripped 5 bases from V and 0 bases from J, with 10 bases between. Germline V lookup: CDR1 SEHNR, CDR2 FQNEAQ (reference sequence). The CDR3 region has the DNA TGTGCCAGCAGCGCAGAGAGGGACCAAGAGACCCAGTACTTC. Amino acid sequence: CASSAERDQETQYF.

Here the CDR3 DNA reads TGTGCCAGCAGCGCGACTAGCGGGGGGGCGTATGAGCAGTTCTTC. It specifies CASSATSGGAYEQFF. V gene TRBV7-6 combines with J gene TRBJ2-1; 14 positions agree with TRBD2. There are 15 residues in the CDR3. Trimming cost V 5 bases and J 8 bases; bases outside gene matches: 5. Germline CDR1 reads SGHVS; CDR2 reads FNYEAQ.

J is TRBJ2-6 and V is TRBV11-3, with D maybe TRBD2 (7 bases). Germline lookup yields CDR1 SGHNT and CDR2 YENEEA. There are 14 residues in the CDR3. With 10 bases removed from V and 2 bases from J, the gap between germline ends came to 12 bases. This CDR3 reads CATNGGPGANVLTF. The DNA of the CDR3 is TGTGCCACCAACGGGGGGCCTGGGGCCAACGTCCTGACTTTC. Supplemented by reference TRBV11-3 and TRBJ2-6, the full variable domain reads EAGVVQSPRYKIIEKKQPVAFWCNPISGHNTLYWYLQNLGQGPELLIRYENEEAVDDSQLPKDRFSAERLKGVDSTLKIQPAELGDSAVYLCATNGGPGANVLTFGAGSRLTVL.

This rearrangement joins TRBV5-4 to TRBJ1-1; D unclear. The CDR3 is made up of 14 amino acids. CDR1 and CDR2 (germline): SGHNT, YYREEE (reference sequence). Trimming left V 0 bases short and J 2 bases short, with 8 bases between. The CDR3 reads CASSLALANTEAFF. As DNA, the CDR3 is TGTGCCAGCAGCTTGGCCTTAGCTAACACTGAAGCTTTCTTT.